This T cell receptor beta chain was documented in a study of shared clonotypes between healthy human individuals. Cells designated naive CD8 were CD45RO-negative and were positively selected for CCR7, with terminally differentiated effector memory CD45RA+ cells excluded. Profiled with immunoSEQ multiplex PCR; TCRdb holds only in-frame clones, not every one. This table has some 2 million clones, about 94% appearing once. This clone has a handful of counts. Material for sequencing was naive CD8+ T cells sorted from blood. This TCR came from a young man in good health.

CDR3 DNA: TGTGCCAGCAGCCCCCCGGGAGGGCTGGATTCACCCCTCCACTTT. This sequence encodes CASSPPGGLDSPLHF. The chain is built from TRBV5-4 and TRBJ1-6; no clear D. The V end lost 4 bases, the J end lost 8 bases, and 16 bases lay between the germline ends. CDR1 is SGHNT, CDR2 YYREEE, per germline (reference sequence). The CDR3 extends over 15 amino acids.